The clone carrying this TCR beta chain showed up just once. What it binds is unknown. A junction end diverges from the germline sequence, so it may reflect a read error. The data were taken from a study of cytomegalovirus exposure and HLA in healthy donors. 13 Jbeta primers and 60 Vbeta primers were used for the PCR. TCRdb's copy holds only in-frame clones and misses some; the assay was immunoSEQ multiplex PCR. The sample records 150,000 to 200,000 clones, around 82% being singletons. Points from the study as a whole: Under 20,000 TCR beta sequences were associated with HLA alleles at 0.05 false discovery rate in a later analysis.

The CDR3 has 12 amino acids. From germline, CDR1 is LNHNV and CDR2 YYDKDF (reference sequence). Sequencing input: PBMCs. This TCR came from a man aged 35 to 55 in good health and CMV-seropositive. The chain couples TRBV15 to TRBJ1-1; D unclear. This CDR3 reads CATSRETTKAFF. The CDR3 bases are TGTGCCACCAGCAGAGAAACCACTAAAGCTTTCTTT.